The text below deals with one T cell receptor beta chain. This entry belongs to a study of OX40 agonist ivuxolimab in advanced cancers. Study background: With ivuxolimab, an agonistic anti-OX40 (CD134) antibody, patients were treated. Partial responses occurred in three patients (one hepatocellular carcinoma, two cutaneous melanoma).

Produced via immunoSEQ multiplex PCR; TCRdb's table is partial and in-frame only. The profile shows some 27,000 clones, around 86% of them singletons. This TCR came from an adult with an advanced solid tumor such as melanoma, head and neck, liver or kidney cancer. The sequencing used CD4+ or CD8+ T cells sorted from blood, collected in a trial of the OX40 agonist ivuxolimab.

The CDR3 sequence is CASSPRGLAGGDQETQYF. CDR3 DNA sequence: TGTGCCAGCAGTCCCCGGGGGTTAGCGGGAGGGGACCAAGAGACCCAGTACTTC. This chain connects TRBV27 to TRBJ2-5, with TRBD2 matching over 11 bases. The CDR3 has 18 residues. Germline V gene lookup returns CDR1 MNHEY and CDR2 SMNVEV (reference sequence). The junction had 11 bases not matched to a gene; V was cut back by 5 bases and J by 0 bases.